This passage covers 15 T cell receptor beta chains from one sample sequenced in a study of CD8+ T cells in alopecia areata. Extracted RNA was reverse transcribed, and the resulting cDNA served as sequencing template. The method was immunoSEQ multiplex PCR; TCRdb's version includes in-frame clones alone and lacks a portion of them. The sample has some 100,000 clones; about two fifths are singletons. The specimen was CD4+ T cells sorted from blood. All receptors derive from a human donor with alopecia areata.

The genes are TRBV27 and TRBJ2-7, with D perhaps being TRBD1 or TRBD2 (5 bases each). The CDR3 consists of 14 residues. V was pared by 6 bases and J by 2 bases, with 14 bases between. In germline, CDR1 is MNHEY, CDR2 SMNVEV (reference sequence). CDR3 residues: CASRVRDGPYEQYF. As DNA, the CDR3 is TGTGCCAGCAGGGTCCGGGACGGACCCTACGAGCAGTACTTC.

Details on this clone: One end of the junction varies from germline; a read error may be responsible. The chain's CDR3 is CASSQVGRTDTQYF. CDR3 sequence (DNA): TGCGCCAGCAGCCAAGTCGGCCGCACAGATACGCAGTATTTT. The J gene is TRBJ2-3, the V gene TRBV13; no clear D. Germline V gene sequence: CDR1 PRHDT, CDR2 FYEKMQ (reference sequence). The length of the CDR3 is 14 residues.

The sample holds one count of this clone. The chain combines TRBV30 with TRBJ1-5; D ambiguous. CDR1 is GTSNPN, CDR2 SVGIG, per germline (reference sequence). V was shortened by 0 bases and J by 7 bases, with 10 bases between the two germline ends. CDR3 length: 13 residues. CDR3 DNA sequence: TGTGCCTGGAGTGTACATGTTGGACAGCCCCAGCATTTT. Protein: CAWSVHVGQPQHF.

Concerning this clone: Other DNA sequences from this sample encode an identical CDR3 as well. The CDR3, as DNA: TGTGCCTGGGGCGGGGGGGAGACCCAGTACTTC. It codes for CAWGGGETQYF. The chain has TRBV30 and TRBJ2-5; TRBD2 aligns across 8 bases. V trimming: 5 bases; J trimming: 5 bases; junction bases outside the gene matches: 1. This CDR3 has 11 amino acids. Germline V lookup: CDR1 GTSNPN, CDR2 SVGIG (reference sequence).

The chain joins TRBV6-6 to TRBJ1-5; TRBD1 aligns across 7 bases. Germline V gene lookup returns CDR1 MNHNY and CDR2 SVGAGI (reference sequence). This CDR3 has 14 residues. V was clipped by 5 bases and J by 2 bases; unmatched bases: 3. CDR3 region: CASSDRERNQPQHF. The CDR3 DNA reads as TGTGCCAGCAGTGACAGGGAACGCAATCAGCCCCAGCATTTT.

The DNA of the CDR3 is TGCAGCGTGACAGGGGGCTACGAGCAGTACTTC. It yields the protein CSVTGGYEQYF. The chain uses TRBV29-1 and TRBJ2-7; 9 bases agree with TRBD1. Losses at the gene ends were 6 bases for V and 3 bases for J; bases not matched to a gene: 0. Germline V gene sequence: CDR1 SQVTM, CDR2 ANQGSEA. The CDR3 runs to 11 residues.

The rearrangement joins TRBV29-1 to TRBJ1-1; no firm D call. Trimming cost V 5 bases and J 6 bases, with 16 bases left between them. The CDR3 spans 13 residues. Germline assignment: CDR1 SQVTM and CDR2 ANQGSEA. CDR3 DNA: TGCAGCGTTAAGAGGGATATGATCCCTGAAGCTTTCTTT. It is translated as CSVKRDMIPEAFF.

This clone has only a few counts. The rearrangement uses TRBV29-1 and TRBJ2-7, with TRBD1 matching 7 bases. V lost 6 bases to trimming and J lost 3 bases; unmatched junction nucleotides: 11. Germline CDR1 SQVTM, CDR2 ANQGSEA. The CDR3 is made up of 14 amino acids. The CDR3: CSVQTRQGVYEQYF. In nucleotides, the CDR3 is TGCAGCGTCCAGACAAGACAGGGAGTCTACGAGCAGTACTTC.

This clone has a handful of counts. The V gene is TRBV29-1, the J gene TRBJ1-1, with TRBD1 matching over 11 bases. This CDR3 spans 14 amino acids. The germline V gene encodes CDR1 SQVTM and CDR2 ANQGSEA. With V trimmed by 6 bases and J by 8 bases, 11 bases remained unmatched. This CDR3 is CSVRRTGGIREAFF. The CDR3 DNA reads TGCAGCGTCCGTCGGACAGGGGGCATCAGGGAAGCTTTCTTT.

In DNA, the CDR3 is TGTGCCAGCAGCCATGGCGGAGTCGGGAACATTCAGTACTTC. Its protein product is CASSHGGVGNIQYF. The chain employs TRBV7-9 and TRBJ2-4; D unclear. Trimming shortened V by 5 bases and J by 7 bases, and 15 bases separated the two germline ends. The germline V gene encodes CDR1 SEHNR and CDR2 FQNEAQ (reference sequence). The CDR3 has 14 residues.

The V and J genes are TRBV6-5 and TRBJ2-7; 8 positions agree with TRBD1. V gave up 6 bases and J gave up 9 bases; unmatched junction bases: 16. From germline, CDR1 is MNHEY and CDR2 SVGAGI. CDR3 length: 15 amino acids. Written as DNA, the CDR3 is TGTGCCAGCAGGAGGAACAGGGGGAATATGGAGGTGCAGTACTTC. Its translation: CASRRNRGNMEVQYF.

V is TRBV9 and J is TRBJ2-1, with D possibly being TRBD1 (6 bases). The CDR3 extends over 16 amino acids. In germline, CDR1 is SGDLS, CDR2 YYNGEE. The V end lost 0 bases, the J end lost 3 bases, and 13 bases lay between the germline ends. The CDR3 DNA is TGTGCCAGCAGCGTAGGAGGGACAAAGAGCTACAATGAGCAGTTCTTC. This sequence encodes CASSVGGTKSYNEQFF.

The rearrangement links TRBV7-9 to TRBJ2-4, with a possible D match to TRBD2 (5 bases). Germline V gene lookup returns CDR1 SEHNR and CDR2 FQNEAQ (reference sequence). Trimming cost V 5 bases and J 0 bases, with 11 bases left between them. The CDR3 is 15 amino acids. CDR3 DNA sequence: TGTGCCAGCAGCCCCCCCGGGGTAGCCAAAAACATTCAGTACTTC. Translating gives CASSPPGVAKNIQYF.

This clone was observed a handful of times. The chain uses TRBV11-2 and TRBJ2-5; TRBD2 is a possible D gene (7 bases). V was trimmed by 1 base and J by 7 bases, leaving 19 bases between them. CDR3 length equals 16 residues. Germline CDR1 is SGHAT and CDR2 is FQNNGV. The CDR3 DNA reads as TGTGCCAGCAGCTTAGGGACTAGGGACAAGAATTGGACCCAGTACTTC. Amino acids: CASSLGTRDKNWTQYF.

The chain combines TRBV28 with TRBJ2-7; no reliable D call. Trimming removed 7 bases from V and 2 bases from J, with 15 bases in between. There are 14 residues in the CDR3. Germline V gene data show CDR1 as MDHEN and CDR2 as SYDVKM. In DNA, the CDR3 is TGTGCCAGCACCCCCGGAGCGATTGCCTACGAGCAGTACTTC. Translation: CASTPGAIAYEQYF.